These 24 T cell receptor beta chains were sequenced from one sample in a study of T cell repertoires in cytomegalovirus infection. TCRdb re-analysed the reads in MiXCR, keeping a single row per CDR3 protein. Here the sample spans roughly 860,000 distinct CDR3 sequences, 30% to 35% being singletons. Their specific antigens are unknown. This material consisted of cultured CD8+ T cells from PBMCs, taken from culture after CMV antigen stimulation. These receptors originate from a human donor in good health (CMV status not recorded). Some clones in this sample may be carry-over from other donors' samples.

The chain employs TRBV7-3 and TRBJ2-1; 9 positions agree with TRBD2. V lost 4 bases, J lost 7 bases, and 5 bases stayed unmatched. CDR1 and CDR2 (germline): SGHTA, FQGTGA. CDR3 length: 14 amino acids. The CDR3 here is CASSSGTSLNEQFF. The CDR3 DNA follows: TGTGCCAGCAGCTCGGGGACTAGCTTGAATGAGCAGTTCTTC.

The chain couples TRBV6-8 to TRBJ1-2; D is unresolved. The CDR3 spans 16 residues. Germline V gene sequence: CDR1 MNHGY, CDR2 SAAAGT. V was clipped by 0 bases and J by 0 bases, with 11 bases between them. The CDR3 is CASSYSVMGSNYGYTF. The CDR3 bases are TGTGCCAGCAGTTACTCCGTGATGGGGTCTAACTATGGCTACACCTTC.

This clonotype was seen once. The J gene is TRBJ2-1, the V gene TRBV9, with 8 bases fitting TRBD2. The germline gives CDR1 SGDLS, CDR2 YYNGEE. V lost 0 bases and J lost 4; bases outside the gene matches: 3. The CDR3 has 15 amino acids. CDR3 in amino acids: CASSVDVAGYNEQFF. The CDR3 DNA is TGTGCCAGCAGCGTAGACGTAGCGGGGTACAATGAGCAGTTCTTC.

This clonotype has only a few counts. The gene calls are TRBV15 and TRBJ2-1; D remains unclear. The CDR3 length is 16 residues. The V and J ends lost 0 bases and 4 bases respectively, with 13 bases between them. Germline CDR1 LNHNV, CDR2 YYDKDF (reference sequence). The DNA of the CDR3 is TGTGCCACCAGCAGAGATGGAAGACAACTTTACAATGAGCAGTTCTTC. Encoded protein: CATSRDGRQLYNEQFF.

This clonotype was seen more than once but under ten times. The CDR3 protein is CSAREGYGVAKNIQYF. CDR3 DNA sequence: TGCAGTGCTAGAGAGGGGTATGGAGTAGCCAAAAACATTCAGTACTTC. The chain joins TRBV20-1 to TRBJ2-4; D is uncertain. Trimming left V 0 bases short and J 0 bases short, with 12 bases between. This CDR3 comprises 16 residues. In germline, CDR1 is DFQATT, CDR2 SNEGSKA (reference sequence).

The sample holds a few counts of this clonotype. The chain carries TRBV12-3 or TRBV12-4 and TRBJ2-2; D is undetermined. The V gene lost 6 bases and the J gene lost 3 bases, with 23 bases spanning the gap. There are 18 residues in the CDR3. This chain's CDR3 is CASSPRVVWSRDTGELFF. CDR3 in DNA: TGTGCCAGCAGCCCTAGAGTGGTTTGGAGTAGGGACACCGGGGAGCTGTTTTTT.

This clonotype was found many times. J is TRBJ1-5 and V is TRBV7-2; D gene unclear. Germline-derived CDR1 and CDR2 are SGHTA and FQGNSA. CDR3 length equals 14 residues. The V end lost 4 bases, the J end lost 2 bases, and 9 bases lay between the germline ends. The CDR3 region has the DNA TGTGCCAGCAGCTCCAGTCTGGGCAATCAGCCCCAGCATTTT. Protein sequence: CASSSSLGNQPQHF. Looking up the rest from reference TRBV7-2 and TRBJ1-5 gives the full variable domain: GAGVSQSPSNKVTEKGKDVELRCDPISGHTALYWYRQSLGQGLEFLIYFQGNSAPDKSGLPSDRFSAERTGGSVSTLTIQRTQQEDSAVYLCASSSSLGNQPQHFGDGTRLSIL.

This clonotype occurred a few times. CDR3 nucleotides: TGCGCCAGCAGCCAAGATTCCAATCCCAGCATAGGGGGGATCTATGAGCAGTTCTTC. Its translation: CASSQDSNPSIGGIYEQFF. V and J are TRBV4-1 and TRBJ2-1; D may be TRBD1 or TRBD2 (6 bases each). Trimming took 0 bases from V and 8 from J, leaving 26 bases between them. The CDR3 loop spans 19 amino acids. Germline V gives CDR1 MGHRA, CDR2 YSYEKL.

Note on this clonotype: The junction departs from germline at one end; a sequencing error may be responsible. This chain joins TRBV10-3 and TRBJ2-5; TRBD1 or TRBD2 may be the D gene (5 bases each). The CDR3 has 13 residues. From germline, CDR1 is ENHRY and CDR2 SYGVKD. The CDR3 region is CAISDSGGEAQYF. In DNA, the CDR3 is TGTGCCATCAGTGACTCTGGGGGAGAGGCCCAGTACTTC.

This clonotype was seen a handful of times. This rearrangement joins TRBV5-1 to TRBJ2-1; perhaps TRBD1 as D (6 bases). This CDR3 contains 13 residues. CDR1 and CDR2 from the germline V gene are SGHRS and YFSETQ. V lost 2 bases and J 10 bases, leaving 13 bases between the germline ends. For the CDR3, the DNA is TGCGCCAGCAGCTTTTCCCTAACAGGGGAGCAGTTCTTC. Translation: CASSFSLTGEQFF.

CDR3 amino acids: CSARDRRGAAYEQYV. The CDR3 region has the DNA TGCAGTGCTAGAGATAGAAGGGGCGCTGCCTACGAGCAGTACGTC. J is TRBJ2-7 and V is TRBV20-1, with D possibly being TRBD1 (5 bases). Germline CDR1 is DFQATT and CDR2 is SNEGSKA (reference sequence). The V end was cut by 0 bases, the J end by 2 bases, with 14 bases between. This CDR3 has 15 residues.

The genes are TRBV4-1 and TRBJ1-2, with 7 nucleotides matching TRBD1. This CDR3 contains 16 residues. CDR1 is MGHRA and CDR2 is YSYEKL in the germline V gene. The junction had 11 bases not matched to a gene; V was cut back by 1 base and J by 6 bases. CDR3 amino acids: CASSQGGTALLDGYTF. In DNA, the CDR3 is TGCGCCAGCAGCCAAGGGGGGACAGCCTTACTAGATGGCTACACCTTC.

This clonotype was seen more than once but under ten times. The V gene is TRBV7-9, the J gene TRBJ1-4; D is unresolved. Germline V lookup: CDR1 SEHNR, CDR2 FQNEAQ (reference sequence). Trimming shortened V by 0 bases and J by 0 bases, and 14 bases separated the two germline ends. This CDR3 has 18 amino acids. CDR3 protein: CASSLAYSPFATNEKLFF. The CDR3 coding sequence is TGTGCCAGCAGCTTAGCGTACTCTCCCTTTGCAACTAATGAAAAACTGTTTTTT.

This clonotype has more than one count but fewer than ten. As DNA, the CDR3 is TGTGCCAGCAGTTTTGCCCGCCAAATCCGCAATGAGCAGTTCTTC. The encoded protein is CASSFARQIRNEQFF. The gene calls are TRBV27 and TRBJ2-1; D ambiguous. The CDR3 extends over 15 amino acids. The germline gives CDR1 MNHEY, CDR2 SMNVEV (reference sequence). The germline V and J ends were trimmed by 3 bases and 6 bases, with 15 bases remaining between them.

This clonotype appeared a few times. The rearrangement links TRBV7-6 to TRBJ2-5, with a weak D call TRBD2 (5 bases). V was cut by 5 bases and J by 9 bases, with 16 bases left in between. The CDR3 loop spans 13 amino acids. Germline CDR1 SGHVS, CDR2 FNYEAQ. The DNA for the CDR3 is TGTGCCAGCAGCCTGGGGAGTCCGGAGGCCCAGTACTTC. The encoded protein is CASSLGSPEAQYF. Variable domain in full (rest from reference TRBV7-6 and TRBJ2-5): GAGVSQSPRYKVTKRGQDVALRCDPISGHVSLYWYRQALGQGPEFLTYFNYEAQQDKSGLPNDRFSAERPEGSISTLTIQRTEQRDSAMYRCASSLGSPEAQYFGPGTRLLVL.

The table lists this clonotype with a few counts. The rearrangement uses TRBV7-9 and TRBJ2-7; 7 bases match TRBD1. Per the germline V gene, CDR1 is SEHNR and CDR2 is FQNEAQ (reference sequence). J gave up 4 bases and V 5 bases, and 8 bases lay outside the gene matches. The CDR3 is made up of 14 amino acids. The CDR3 reads CASSRQGFGYEQYV. CDR3 nucleotides: TGTGCCAGCAGCAGACAGGGTTTTGGTTACGAGCAGTACGTC.

The chain uses TRBV27 and TRBJ1-6; tentative D call: TRBD1 (5 bases). The CDR3 is 17 residues long. V gave up 7 bases and J gave up 8 bases, with 24 bases separating them. In germline, CDR1 is MNHEY, CDR2 SMNVEV (reference sequence). CDR3 amino acids: CASTRLARVSADSPLHF. The CDR3 nucleotides are TGTGCCAGCACCCGTCTCGCCAGGGTATCGGCCGATTCACCCCTCCACTTT.

This chain links TRBV5-6 with TRBJ2-2; D is uncertain. CDR1 SGHDT and CDR2 YYEEEE come from the germline V gene. The CDR3 spans 14 residues. V dropped 0 bases and J dropped 7 bases, with 10 bases sitting between them. The CDR3 here is CASSLGQVIGELFF. In DNA form, the CDR3 reads TGTGCCAGCAGCTTGGGGCAGGTTATCGGGGAGCTGTTTTTT.

V and J are TRBV28 and TRBJ2-6, with a tentative D call TRBD1 (6 bases). This CDR3 comprises 20 residues. The V end lost 6 bases, the J end lost 4 bases, and 28 bases lay between the germline ends. Germline V gene data show CDR1 as MDHEN and CDR2 as SYDVKM. CDR3 in amino acids: CASSTYLLRDMVTGANVLTF. The CDR3 nucleotides are TGTGCCAGCAGCACTTACCTCCTCCGGGACATGGTGACAGGGGCCAACGTCCTGACTTTC.

V usage is TRBV5-6 and J usage is TRBJ1-6, with D maybe TRBD1 (5 bases). CDR1 and CDR2 (germline): SGHDT, YYEEEE. V dropped 2 bases and J dropped 8 bases, with 5 bases sitting between them. The CDR3 is 12 amino acids. The CDR3 here is CASSFRDSPLHF. The CDR3 DNA follows: TGTGCCAGCAGCTTCAGGGATTCACCCCTCCACTTT.

This clonotype was seen only a few times. The rearrangement joins TRBV6-2 or TRBV6-3 to TRBJ2-7, with 9 nucleotides matching TRBD1. The CDR3 length is 13 residues. V lost 7 bases to trimming and J lost 5 bases; unmatched junction nucleotides: 6. Germline CDR1 is MNHEY and CDR2 is SVGEGT. DNA for the CDR3: TGTGCCAGCACGGACAGGGGTCCGGACGAGCAGTACGTC. Protein: CASTDRGPDEQYV.

At least ten counts were recorded for this clonotype. Here the CDR3 DNA reads TGTGCCAGCAGTTTTCTAATAGGCGTGAGCACAGATACGCAGTATTTT. It yields the protein CASSFLIGVSTDTQYF. J is TRBJ2-3 and V is TRBV28; no definite D call. Germline-derived CDR1 and CDR2 are MDHEN and SYDVKM. The CDR3 totals 16 residues. The ends were cut back, 3 bases at V and 0 bases at J, with 13 bases in the middle.

V gene TRBV5-1 combines with J gene TRBJ2-3, with 11 positions matching TRBD2. After removal of 4 bases from V and 6 bases from J, the junction contained 10 bases not matched to a gene. The CDR3 has 16 residues. CDR1 is SGHRS and CDR2 is YFSETQ in the germline V gene. CDR3 bases: TGCGCCAGCAGCCCGGACCTAGCGGGGGGTAGGGATACGCAGTATTTT. As protein: CASSPDLAGGRDTQYF.

This clonotype has at least ten counts. The gene calls are TRBV7-2 and TRBJ2-7; 8 bases align to TRBD2. CDR3 length: 14 residues. The V gene's germline CDR1 is SGHTA and CDR2 FQGNSA. V gave up 5 bases and J gave up 7 bases; unmatched junction bases: 10. The CDR3: CASSPPEREGEQYF. The CDR3, as DNA: TGTGCCAGCAGCCCGCCCGAACGGGAGGGAGAGCAGTACTTC. Looking up the rest from reference TRBV7-2 and TRBJ2-7 gives the full variable domain: GAGVSQSPSNKVTEKGKDVELRCDPISGHTALYWYRQSLGQGLEFLIYFQGNSAPDKSGLPSDRFSAERTGGSVSTLTIQRTQQEDSAVYLCASSPPEREGEQYFGPGTRLTVT.